The T cell receptor beta chain under discussion was sequenced for a study of blood T cell repertoires in COVID-19. This CDR3 is 17 amino acids long. Trimming took 0 bases from V and 4 from J, leaving 19 bases between them. Germline V gene data show CDR1 as SGHRS and CDR2 as YFSETQ. Clones were sequenced by immunoSEQ multiplex PCR, and TCRdb holds only the in-frame ones, with some missing. The sample carries fewer than 450,000 clones, more than 70% recorded once. This TCR was recovered from a woman in her 50s with COVID-19, enrolled during active disease. The rearrangement links TRBV5-1 to TRBJ1-2; the D gene is possibly TRBD1 (6 bases). Sequences were obtained from peripheral blood. The CDR3: CASSLGSSKGDAYGYTF. The CDR3 DNA reads as TGCGCCAGCAGCTTGGGCAGTTCAAAGGGGGACGCCTATGGCTACACCTTC. The full variable domain, with the rest looked up from reference TRBV5-1 and TRBJ1-2, is KAGVTQTPRYLIKTRGQQVTLSCSPISGHRSVSWYQQTPGQGLQFLFEYFSETQRNKGNFPGRFSGRQFSNSRSEMNVSTLELGDSALYLCASSLGSSKGDAYGYTFGSGTRLTVV.